This TCR beta chain was retrieved from a study of T cells and Merkel cell carcinoma outcomes. After removal of 7 bases from V and 0 bases from J, the junction contained 7 bases not matched to a gene. The germline V gene encodes CDR1 SQVTM and CDR2 ANQGSEA. This CDR3 spans 15 amino acids. The repertoire was sequenced with immunoSEQ multiplex PCR; TCRdb's copy has only in-frame clones and lacks some. The top ten hold about 0.94% of the sample, which has over 10,000 clones, around 95% seen once. Findings and caveats of the study: In Merkel cell carcinoma, repertoire and T-cell density reportedly predicted outcomes.

Note on this clone: Its antigen remains unknown.

The sample taken for sequencing was tumor tissue from Merkel cell carcinoma. This clonotype was obtained from a human donor with Merkel cell carcinoma. The chain recombines TRBV29-1 with TRBJ2-7; 12 positions agree with TRBD1. CDR3 residues: CSARGTGGLSYEQYF. DNA for the CDR3: TGCAGCGCCCGGGGGACAGGGGGCCTCTCCTACGAGCAGTACTTC.